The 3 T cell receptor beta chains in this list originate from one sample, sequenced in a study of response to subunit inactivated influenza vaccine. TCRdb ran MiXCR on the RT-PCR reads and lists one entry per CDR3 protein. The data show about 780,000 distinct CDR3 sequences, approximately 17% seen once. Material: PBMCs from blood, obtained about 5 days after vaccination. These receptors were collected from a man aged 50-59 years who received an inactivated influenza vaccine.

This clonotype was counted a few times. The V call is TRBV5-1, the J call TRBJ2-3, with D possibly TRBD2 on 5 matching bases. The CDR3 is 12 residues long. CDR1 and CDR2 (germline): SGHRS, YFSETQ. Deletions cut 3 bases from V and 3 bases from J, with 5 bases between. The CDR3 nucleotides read TGCGCCAGCAGCTGGGAGACAGATACGCAGTATTTT. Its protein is CASSWETDTQYF.

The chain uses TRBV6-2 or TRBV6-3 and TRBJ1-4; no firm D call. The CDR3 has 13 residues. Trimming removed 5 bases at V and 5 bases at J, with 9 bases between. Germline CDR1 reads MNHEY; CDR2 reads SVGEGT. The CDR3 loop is CASSDRMNEKLFF. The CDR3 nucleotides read TGTGCCAGCAGTGACCGGATGAATGAAAAACTGTTTTTT.

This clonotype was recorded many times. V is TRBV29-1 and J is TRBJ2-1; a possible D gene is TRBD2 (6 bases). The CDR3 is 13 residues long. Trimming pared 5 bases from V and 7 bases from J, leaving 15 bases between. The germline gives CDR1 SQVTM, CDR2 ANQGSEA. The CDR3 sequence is CSVQRARWNEQFF. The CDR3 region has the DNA TGCAGCGTTCAGCGGGCCCGATGGAATGAGCAGTTCTTC.